This T cell receptor beta chain is from a study of graft-versus-host responses after intestinal transplantation. On the study more broadly: Recipients were all induced with anti-thymocyte globulin, then given tacrolimus and steroids for roughly 3 years.

About this clone itself: Its target is unknown.

The V gene's germline CDR1 is SGDLS and CDR2 YYNGEE. The CDR3 totals 15 residues. V gave up 0 bases and J gave up 5 bases; unmatched junction bases: 3. Generated by immunoSEQ multiplex PCR, the TCRdb table keeps only in-frame clones and is missing some. The table lists just under 90,000 clones, 80% to 85% of them singletons. This TCR derives from a human donor who received an intestinal transplant. The V gene is TRBV9, the J gene TRBJ2-7, with 12 bases aligning to TRBD1. The source was unstimulated CD8+ T cells sorted from spleen or lymph node cells, collected before intestinal transplant. CDR3 nucleotides: TGTGCCAGCAGCGTAGAAGGGACAGGGGGCGACGAGCAGTACTTC. This translates into CASSVEGTGGDEQYF.